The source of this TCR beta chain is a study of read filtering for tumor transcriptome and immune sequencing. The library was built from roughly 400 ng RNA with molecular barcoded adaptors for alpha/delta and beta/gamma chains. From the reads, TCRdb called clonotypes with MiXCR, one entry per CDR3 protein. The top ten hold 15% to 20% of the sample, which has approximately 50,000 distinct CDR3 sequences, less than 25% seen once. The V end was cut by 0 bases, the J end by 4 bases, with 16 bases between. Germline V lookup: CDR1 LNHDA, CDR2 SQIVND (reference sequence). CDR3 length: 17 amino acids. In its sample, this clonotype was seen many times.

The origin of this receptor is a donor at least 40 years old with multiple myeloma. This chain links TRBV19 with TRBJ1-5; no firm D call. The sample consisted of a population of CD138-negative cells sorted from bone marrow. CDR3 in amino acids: CASSIDNRLFSNQPQHF. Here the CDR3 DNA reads TGTGCCAGTAGTATAGACAATCGCCTGTTTTCGAATCAGCCCCAGCATTTT.